The 2 T cell receptor beta chains below all came from one sample that was sequenced in a study of shared clonotypes between healthy human individuals. Profiling relied on immunoSEQ multiplex PCR, and the TCRdb table lists in-frame clones only, not all of them. The sample yields approximately 2,300,000 clones, about 90% seen once. Sequencing input: naive CD4+ T cells from PBMCs. Subset indicated: CD45RA+ positively selected. These receptors were obtained from a man aged 18 to 30 in good health. Some clones in this sample may be carry-over from other donors' samples.

The chain couples TRBV6-4 to TRBJ2-2; TRBD1 might be the D (5 bases). V lost 3 bases and J lost 6, with 11 bases in between. The CDR3 covers 14 residues. CDR1 and CDR2 from the germline V gene are MRHNA and SNTAGT. This chain's CDR3 is CASSDQGFAGELFF. The CDR3, as DNA: TGTGCCAGCAGTGATCAGGGCTTCGCCGGGGAGCTGTTTTTT.

The chain employs TRBV18 and TRBJ2-1; either TRBD1 or TRBD2 may fit D (6 bases each). The V gene's germline CDR1 is KGHSH and CDR2 LQKENI. There are 15 residues in the CDR3. Between the trimmed V and J ends, which lost 3 bases and 8 bases, there was a span of 17 bases. Here the CDR3 reads CASSPLAVGGDEQFF. The CDR3 coding sequence is TGTGCCAGCTCACCCTTAGCGGTGGGGGGCGATGAGCAGTTCTTC.